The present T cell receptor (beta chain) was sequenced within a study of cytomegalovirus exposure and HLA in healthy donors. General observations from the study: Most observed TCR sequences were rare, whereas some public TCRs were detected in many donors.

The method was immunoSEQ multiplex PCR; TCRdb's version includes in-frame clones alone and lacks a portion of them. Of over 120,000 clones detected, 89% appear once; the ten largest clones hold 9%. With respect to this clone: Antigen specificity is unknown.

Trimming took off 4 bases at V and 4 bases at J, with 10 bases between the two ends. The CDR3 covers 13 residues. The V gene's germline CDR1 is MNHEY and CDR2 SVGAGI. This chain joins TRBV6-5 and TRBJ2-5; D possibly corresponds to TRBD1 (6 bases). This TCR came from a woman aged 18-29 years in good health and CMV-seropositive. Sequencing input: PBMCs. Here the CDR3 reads CASSSGVGETQYF. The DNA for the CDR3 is TGTGCCAGCAGTTCAGGGGTAGGAGAGACCCAGTACTTC.